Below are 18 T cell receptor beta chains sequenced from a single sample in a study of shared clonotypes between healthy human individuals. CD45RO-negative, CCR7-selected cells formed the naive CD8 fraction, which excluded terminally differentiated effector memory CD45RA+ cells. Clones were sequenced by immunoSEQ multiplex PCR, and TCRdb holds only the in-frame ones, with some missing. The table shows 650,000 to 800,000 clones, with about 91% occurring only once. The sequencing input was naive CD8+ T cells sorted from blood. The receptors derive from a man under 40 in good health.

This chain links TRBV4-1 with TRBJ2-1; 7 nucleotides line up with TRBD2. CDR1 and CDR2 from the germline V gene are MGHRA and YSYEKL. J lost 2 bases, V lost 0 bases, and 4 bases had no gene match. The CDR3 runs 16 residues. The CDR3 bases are TGCGCCAGCAGCCAAGAGGGAGGGAGGCCCTACAATGAGCAGTTCTTC. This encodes CASSQEGGRPYNEQFF.

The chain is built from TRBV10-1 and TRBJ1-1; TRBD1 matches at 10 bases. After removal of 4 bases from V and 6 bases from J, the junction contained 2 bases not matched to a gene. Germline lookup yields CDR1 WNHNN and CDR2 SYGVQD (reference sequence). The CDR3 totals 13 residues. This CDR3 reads CASSAGTGAEAFF. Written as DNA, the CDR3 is TGCGCCAGCAGTGCCGGGACAGGGGCTGAAGCTTTCTTT.

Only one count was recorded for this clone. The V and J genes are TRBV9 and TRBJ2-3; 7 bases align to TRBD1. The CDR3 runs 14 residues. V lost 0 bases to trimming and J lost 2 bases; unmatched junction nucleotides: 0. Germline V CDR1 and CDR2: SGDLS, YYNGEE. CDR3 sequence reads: CASSVEGATDTQYF. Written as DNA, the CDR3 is TGTGCCAGCAGCGTAGAGGGGGCCACAGATACGCAGTATTTT.

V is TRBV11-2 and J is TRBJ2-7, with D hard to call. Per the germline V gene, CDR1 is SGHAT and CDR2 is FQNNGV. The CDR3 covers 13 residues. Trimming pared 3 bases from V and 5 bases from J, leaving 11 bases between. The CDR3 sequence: CASSFFSYDEQYF. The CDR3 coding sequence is TGTGCCAGCAGCTTCTTTTCCTATGACGAGCAGTACTTC.

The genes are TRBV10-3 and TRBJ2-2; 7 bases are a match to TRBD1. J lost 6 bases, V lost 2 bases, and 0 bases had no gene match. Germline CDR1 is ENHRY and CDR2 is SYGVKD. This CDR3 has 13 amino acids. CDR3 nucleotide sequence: TGTGCCATCAGTGAGGACAGGGCCGGGGAGCTGTTTTTT. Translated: CAISEDRAGELFF.

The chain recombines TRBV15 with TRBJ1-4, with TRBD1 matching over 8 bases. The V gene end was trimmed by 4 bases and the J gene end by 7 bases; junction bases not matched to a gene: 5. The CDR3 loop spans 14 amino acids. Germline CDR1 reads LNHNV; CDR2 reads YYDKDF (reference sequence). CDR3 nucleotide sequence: TGTGCCACCAGCAAAGACAGGGGAAGTGAAAAACTGTTTTTT. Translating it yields CATSKDRGSEKLFF.

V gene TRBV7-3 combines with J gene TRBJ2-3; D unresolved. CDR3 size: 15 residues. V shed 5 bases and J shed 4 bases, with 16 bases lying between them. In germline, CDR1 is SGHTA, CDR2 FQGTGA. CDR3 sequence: CASSPGPTRADTQYF. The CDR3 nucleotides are TGTGCCAGCAGCCCCGGCCCCACAAGGGCAGATACGCAGTATTTT.

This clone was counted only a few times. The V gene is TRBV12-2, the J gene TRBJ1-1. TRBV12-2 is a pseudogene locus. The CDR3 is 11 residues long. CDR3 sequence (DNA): TGTGCAAGTCGCTTAGCCTTGAGCCCTTTCTTT. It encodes CASRLALSPFF.

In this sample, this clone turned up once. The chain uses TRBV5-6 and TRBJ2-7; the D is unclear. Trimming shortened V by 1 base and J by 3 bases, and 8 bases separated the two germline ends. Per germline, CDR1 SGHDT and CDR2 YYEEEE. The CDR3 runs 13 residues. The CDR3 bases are TGTGCCAGCAGCTTGTCCAACCTCTACGAGCAGTACTTC. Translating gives CASSLSNLYEQYF. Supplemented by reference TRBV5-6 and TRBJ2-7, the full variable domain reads DAGVTQSPTHLIKTRGQQVTLRCSPKSGHDTVSWYQQALGQGPQFIFQYYEEEERQRGNFPDRFSGHQFPNYSSELNVNALLLGDSALYLCASSLSNLYEQYFGPGTRLTVT.

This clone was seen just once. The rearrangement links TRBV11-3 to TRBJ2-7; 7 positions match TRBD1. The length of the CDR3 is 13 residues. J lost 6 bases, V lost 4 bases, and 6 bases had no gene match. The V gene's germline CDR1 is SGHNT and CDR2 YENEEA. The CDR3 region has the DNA TGTGCCAGCAGCTACAGGGGTACGGGCGAGCAGTACTTC. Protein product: CASSYRGTGEQYF.

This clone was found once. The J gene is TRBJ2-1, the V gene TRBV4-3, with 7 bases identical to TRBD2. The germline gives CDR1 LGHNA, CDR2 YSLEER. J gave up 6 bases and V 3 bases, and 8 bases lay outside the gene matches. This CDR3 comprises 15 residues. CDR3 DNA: TGCGCCAGCAGCCAGCGGGAGTCATTTTCCAATGAGCAGTTCTTC. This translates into CASSQRESFSNEQFF.

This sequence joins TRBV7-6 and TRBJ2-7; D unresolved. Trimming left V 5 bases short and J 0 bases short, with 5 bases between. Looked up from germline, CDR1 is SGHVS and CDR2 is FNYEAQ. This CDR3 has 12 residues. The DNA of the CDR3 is TGTGCCAGCAGCGGGAACTCCTACGAGCAGTACTTC. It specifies CASSGNSYEQYF.

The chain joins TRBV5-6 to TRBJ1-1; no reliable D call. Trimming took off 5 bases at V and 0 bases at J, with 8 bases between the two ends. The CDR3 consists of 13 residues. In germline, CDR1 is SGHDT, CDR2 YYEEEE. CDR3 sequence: CASSSILNTEAFF. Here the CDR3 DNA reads TGTGCCAGCAGTTCGATACTGAACACTGAAGCTTTCTTT.

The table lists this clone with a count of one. This CDR3 reads CASSVGEPGELFF. The CDR3 DNA follows: TGTGCCAGCAGCGTAGGGGAGCCCGGGGAGCTGTTTTTT. V and J are TRBV9 and TRBJ2-2; a weak D match, TRBD2 (5 bases). Trimming took 0 bases from V and 6 from J, leaving 6 bases between them. The V gene's germline CDR1 is SGDLS and CDR2 YYNGEE. The length of the CDR3 is 13 residues.

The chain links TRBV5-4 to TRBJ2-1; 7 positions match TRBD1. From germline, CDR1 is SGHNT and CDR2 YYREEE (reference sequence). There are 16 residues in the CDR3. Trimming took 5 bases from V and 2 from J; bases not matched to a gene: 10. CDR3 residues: CASSPATGQPYNEQFF. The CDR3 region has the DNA TGTGCCAGCAGTCCTGCTACGGGACAGCCCTACAATGAGCAGTTCTTC.

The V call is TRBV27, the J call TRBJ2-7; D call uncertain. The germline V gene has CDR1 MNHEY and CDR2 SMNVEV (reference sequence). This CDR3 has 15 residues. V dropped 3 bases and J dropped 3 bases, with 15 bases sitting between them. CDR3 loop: CASSFSPGGYYEQYF. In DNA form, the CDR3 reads TGTGCCAGCAGTTTTTCCCCGGGTGGGTACTACGAGCAGTACTTC.

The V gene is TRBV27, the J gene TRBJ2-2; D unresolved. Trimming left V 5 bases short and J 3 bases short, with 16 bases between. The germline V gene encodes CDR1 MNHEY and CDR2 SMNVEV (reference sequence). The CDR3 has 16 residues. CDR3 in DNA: TGTGCCAGCAGTCCGTCTTCCCTTTCGTACACCGGGGAGCTGTTTTTT. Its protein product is CASSPSSLSYTGELFF.

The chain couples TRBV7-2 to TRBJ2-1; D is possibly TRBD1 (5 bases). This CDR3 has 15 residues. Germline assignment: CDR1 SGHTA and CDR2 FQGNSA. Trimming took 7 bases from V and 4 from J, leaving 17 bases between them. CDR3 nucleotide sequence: TGTGCCAGCACTGTCTCTGGACAAACATACAATGAGCAGTTCTTC. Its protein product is CASTVSGQTYNEQFF.